This passage covers 21 T cell receptor beta chains from one sample sequenced in a study of T cells in narcolepsy. Sequencing used immunoSEQ multiplex PCR; TCRdb keeps in-frame clones, though not all of them. The data show tens of thousands of clones, about 91% seen once. Sequenced input: CD45RA- memory CD4+ T cells from PBMCs. The receptors come from a human donor with narcolepsy.

The chain combines TRBV11-3 with TRBJ1-5; D is perhaps TRBD1 (5 bases). This CDR3 region has 14 residues. CDR1 is SGHNT and CDR2 is YENEEA in the germline V gene. Deletions cut 5 bases from V and 4 bases from J, with 12 bases between. The CDR3 coding sequence is TGTGCCAGCAGCAGGGACGGGAGGAATCAGCCCCAGCATTTT. Protein: CASSRDGRNQPQHF. The whole variable domain, remainder taken from reference TRBV11-3 and TRBJ1-5, is EAGVVQSPRYKIIEKKQPVAFWCNPISGHNTLYWYLQNLGQGPELLIRYENEEAVDDSQLPKDRFSAERLKGVDSTLKIQPAELGDSAVYLCASSRDGRNQPQHFGDGTRLSIL.

The sample holds one count of this clone. The chain links TRBV5-4 to TRBJ2-5, with D perhaps assigned TRBD1 or TRBD2 (5 bases each). The DNA end lines up better with TRBJ2-7; the J call may be wrong. The germline V gene has CDR1 SGHNT and CDR2 YYREEE (reference sequence). The length of the CDR3 is 15 residues. The CDR3: CASSLGGALGHEQYF. CDR3 DNA sequence: TGTGCCAGCAGCTTGGGAGGGGCTCTTGGCCACGAGCAGTACTTC.

As concerns this clone: At one end, the junction sequence differs from germline, possibly due to a read error. The chain carries TRBV2 and TRBJ2-4, with 7 bases aligning to TRBD1. Per the germline V gene, CDR1 is SNHLY and CDR2 is FYNNEI. The CDR3 length is 16 residues. The CDR3 loop is CASSQARGGGKNIQYF. Here the CDR3 DNA reads TGTGCCAGCAGTCAAGCACGAGGGGGCGGCAAAAACATTCAGTACTTC.

J is TRBJ2-2 and V is TRBV9, with 7 bases aligning to TRBD2. Per the germline V gene, CDR1 is SGDLS and CDR2 is YYNGEE. J was trimmed by 7 bases and V by 2 bases; bases with no gene match: 5. The CDR3 covers 14 residues. In DNA, the CDR3 is TGTGCCAGCAGCGTTCTGAGCGGGGACGGGGAGCTGTTTTTT. This encodes CASSVLSGDGELFF.

The V call is TRBV10-3, the J call TRBJ1-4, with D possibly being TRBD1 (5 bases). Deletions cut 2 bases from V and 5 bases from J, with 12 bases between. Germline V gene sequence: CDR1 ENHRY, CDR2 SYGVKD. The length of the CDR3 is 15 residues. CDR3 in amino acids: CAISERNGGNEKLFF. The CDR3 DNA sequence: TGTGCCATCAGTGAGCGAAACGGGGGGAATGAAAAACTGTTTTTT.

The chain combines TRBV19 with TRBJ1-5, with 8 bases aligning to TRBD1. Germline assignment: CDR1 LNHDA and CDR2 SQIVND (reference sequence). V shed 7 bases, J shed 7 bases, and the junction held 12 bases outside the gene matches. The CDR3 totals 15 residues. The CDR3 protein is CASIPSQGASQPQHF. In DNA form, the CDR3 reads TGTGCCAGTATCCCCAGCCAGGGGGCATCGCAGCCCCAGCATTTT. The variable domain in full, with the rest retrieved from reference TRBV19 and TRBJ1-5, is DGGITQSPKYLFRKEGQNVTLSCEQNLNHDAMYWYRQDPGQGLRLIYYSQIVNDFQKGDIAEGYSVSREKKESFPLTVTSAQKNPTAFYLCASIPSQGASQPQHFGDGTRLSIL.

Judged by abundance, this clone is large (0.1 to 1%). V is TRBV7-2 and J is TRBJ2-1, with 9 bases fitting TRBD2. The V gene's germline CDR1 is SGHTA and CDR2 FQGNSA. The junction had 5 bases not matched to a gene; V was cut back by 3 bases and J by 2 bases. There are 16 residues in the CDR3. The CDR3 reads CASSLEGTSTYNEQFF. The CDR3 region has the DNA TGTGCCAGCAGCTTGGAGGGGACTAGCACCTACAATGAGCAGTTCTTC.

This clone came up once. J is TRBJ2-5 and V is TRBV20-1; D not certain. CDR1 and CDR2 (germline): DFQATT, SNEGSKA (reference sequence). V was shortened by 6 bases and J by 4 bases, with 9 bases between the two germline ends. The CDR3 contains 11 residues. The chain's CDR3 is CSAVFGETQYF. CDR3 DNA: TGCAGTGCGGTATTCGGAGAGACCCAGTACTTC.

This clone has only one observation. J is TRBJ1-1 and V is TRBV18, with 9 bases identical to TRBD1. The CDR3 length is 12 residues. V lost 6 bases, J lost 4 bases, and 0 bases stayed unmatched. Per the germline V gene, CDR1 is KGHSH and CDR2 is LQKENI. CDR3 in amino acids: CASSDRGTEAFF. The CDR3 DNA reads as TGTGCCAGCTCGGACAGGGGCACTGAAGCTTTCTTT. The whole variable domain, remainder taken from reference TRBV18 and TRBJ1-1, is NAGVMQNPRHLVRRRGQEARLRCSPMKGHSHVYWYRQLPEEGLKFMVYLQKENIIDESGMPKERFSAEFPKEGPSILRIQQVVRGDSAAYFCASSDRGTEAFFGQGTRLTVV.

Comments on this clone: One end of the junction fails to match germline, which may point to a read error. The sample has other DNA sequences that encode this CDR3 too. This chain uses TRBV7-6 with TRBJ2-5; TRBD1 might be the D (5 bases). The CDR3 has 14 amino acids. Germline CDR1 SGHVS, CDR2 FNYEAQ. The CDR3 nucleotides read TGTGCTAGCAGCTTACTGACAGACCAAGAGACCCAGTACTTC. This codes for CASSLLTDQETQYF.

The rearrangement uses TRBV4-1 and TRBJ1-6; no clear D gene. With 3 bases removed from V and 3 bases from J, the gap between germline ends came to 15 bases. Germline V gene sequence: CDR1 MGHRA, CDR2 YSYEKL. The CDR3 has 17 residues. The CDR3 loop reads CASSQILRPNYNSPLHF. In DNA form, the CDR3 reads TGCGCCAGCAGCCAGATTCTCAGACCGAACTATAATTCACCCCTCCACTTT.

This clone was observed a few times. The chain recombines TRBV5-4 with TRBJ1-1; the match to TRBD1 covers 7 bases. Looked up from germline, CDR1 is SGHNT and CDR2 is YYREEE (reference sequence). CDR3 length: 15 amino acids. The V and J ends lost 4 bases and 0 bases, in that order; junction bases with no gene match: 6. The CDR3 sequence: CASSSGTVMNTEAFF. The CDR3 nucleotides read TGTGCCAGCAGCAGCGGGACAGTCATGAACACTGAAGCTTTCTTT. The complete variable domain, with remaining parts taken from reference TRBV5-4 and TRBJ1-1, reads ETGVTQSPTHLIKTRGQQVTLRCSSQSGHNTVSWYQQALGQGPQFIFQYYREEENGRGNFPPRFSGLQFPNYSSELNVNALELDDSALYLCASSSGTVMNTEAFFGQGTRLTVV.

This sequence joins TRBV7-3 and TRBJ2-1; 8 nucleotides agree with TRBD2. Germline CDR1 and CDR2: SGHTA and FQGTGA. There are 16 residues in the CDR3. V gave up 4 bases and J gave up 5 bases; unmatched junction bases: 10. CDR3 sequence: CASSSTGGAGNNEQFF. DNA of the CDR3: TGTGCCAGCAGCTCAACCGGGGGGGCCGGTAACAATGAGCAGTTCTTC.

The chain links TRBV6-6 to TRBJ1-4; D is ambiguous. This CDR3 comprises 14 residues. V lost 6 bases to trimming and J lost 0 bases, with 8 bases between them. Germline values: CDR1 MNHNY, CDR2 SVGAGI (reference sequence). The CDR3 DNA reads TGTGCCAGCAGAGACATTTCAACTAATGAAAAACTGTTTTTT. It codes for CASRDISTNEKLFF.

The chain has TRBV7-2 and TRBJ1-1, with TRBD1 matching over 11 bases. The length of the CDR3 is 17 residues. The germline gives CDR1 SGHTA, CDR2 FQGNSA. Trimming took 5 bases from V and 4 from J; bases not matched to a gene: 12. The CDR3 sequence is CASSPRTGGSLLTEAFF. The CDR3, as DNA: TGTGCCAGCAGCCCTAGGACAGGGGGCTCTCTCCTCACTGAAGCTTTCTTT.

V is TRBV5-1 and J is TRBJ1-1; 8 bases agree with TRBD1. Per the germline V gene, CDR1 is SGHRS and CDR2 is YFSETQ. The ends lost 4 bases at V and 1 base at J; junction bases unmatched: 3. The CDR3 runs to 14 residues. The CDR3 nucleotides read TGCGCCAGCAGCACGGGACAGGAGAACACTGAAGCTTTCTTT. Protein sequence: CASSTGQENTEAFF.

The chain uses TRBV15 and TRBJ1-5, with a tentative D call TRBD1 (5 bases). Germline CDR1 and CDR2: LNHNV and YYDKDF (reference sequence). The germline V and J ends were trimmed by 1 base and 0 bases, with 7 bases remaining between them. This CDR3 is 15 amino acids long. CDR3 nucleotides: TGTGCCACCAGCAGAGGGGGGTCTAGCAATCAGCCCCAGCATTTT. Translating gives CATSRGGSSNQPQHF.

V gene TRBV29-1 combines with J gene TRBJ2-5; D tentatively fits TRBD1 or TRBD2 (6 bases each). Germline lookup yields CDR1 SQVTM and CDR2 ANQGSEA. Trimming removed 4 bases from V and 5 bases from J, with 14 bases in between. CDR3 length: 13 residues. CDR3 protein: CSVGLGGGETQYF. CDR3 nucleotides: TGCAGCGTTGGTCTCGGAGGGGGGGAGACCCAGTACTTC.

V usage is TRBV11-3 and J usage is TRBJ1-2; 7 bases agree with TRBD1. This CDR3 is 15 amino acids long. Germline V gene sequence: CDR1 SGHNT, CDR2 YENEEA. J was trimmed by 0 bases and V by 5 bases; bases with no gene match: 6. This CDR3 is CASSRRQGTNYGYTF. In DNA form, the CDR3 reads TGTGCCAGCAGCCGACGACAGGGCACTAACTATGGCTACACCTTC. Variable domain in full (rest from reference TRBV11-3 and TRBJ1-2): EAGVVQSPRYKIIEKKQPVAFWCNPISGHNTLYWYLQNLGQGPELLIRYENEEAVDDSQLPKDRFSAERLKGVDSTLKIQPAELGDSAVYLCASSRRQGTNYGYTFGSGTRLTVV.

The chain uses TRBV7-7 and TRBJ2-2; 13 bases are a match to TRBD2. There are 16 residues in the CDR3. V gave up 3 bases and J gave up 4 bases; unmatched junction bases: 2. Germline-derived CDR1 and CDR2 are SSHAT and FNYEAQ (reference sequence). The CDR3 nucleotides read TGTGCCAGCAGCTTCACTAGCGGGGGGGTCACCGGGGAGCTGTTTTTT. As protein: CASSFTSGGVTGELFF.

The rearrangement uses TRBV9 and TRBJ2-3; TRBD1 aligns across 9 bases. The germline CDR1 and CDR2 sequences are SGDLS and YYNGEE. The CDR3 is 16 amino acids. Unmatched junction bases numbered 11, after V lost 4 bases and J lost 5 bases. CDR3 residues: CASSTAGTGILDTQYF. In nucleotides, the CDR3 is TGTGCCAGCAGCACCGCCGGGACAGGGATTTTAGATACGCAGTATTTT.